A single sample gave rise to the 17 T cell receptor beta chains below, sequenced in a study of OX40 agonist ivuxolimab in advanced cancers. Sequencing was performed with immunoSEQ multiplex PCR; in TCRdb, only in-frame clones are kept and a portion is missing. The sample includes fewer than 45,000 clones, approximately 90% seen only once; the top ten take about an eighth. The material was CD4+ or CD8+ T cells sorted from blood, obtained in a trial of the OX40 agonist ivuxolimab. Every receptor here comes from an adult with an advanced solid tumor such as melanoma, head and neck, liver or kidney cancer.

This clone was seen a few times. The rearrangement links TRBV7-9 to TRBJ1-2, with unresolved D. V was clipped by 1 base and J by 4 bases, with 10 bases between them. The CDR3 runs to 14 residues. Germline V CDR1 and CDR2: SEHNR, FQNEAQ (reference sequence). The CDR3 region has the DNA TGTGCCAGCAGCTTAGAGCGAGGGCCCTATGGCTACACCTTC. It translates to CASSLERGPYGYTF.

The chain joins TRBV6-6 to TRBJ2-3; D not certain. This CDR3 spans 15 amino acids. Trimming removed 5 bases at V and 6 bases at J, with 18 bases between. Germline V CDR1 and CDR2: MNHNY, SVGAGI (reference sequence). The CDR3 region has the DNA TGTGCCAGCAGTCCCCGGGCCTTAGGAGCGGATACGCAGTATTTT. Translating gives CASSPRALGADTQYF.

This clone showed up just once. The CDR3 DNA follows: TGTGCCAGCAGTCCAGTAGGCCTAGCGCAGTATTTT. Protein: CASSPVGLAQYF. The chain employs TRBV6-6 and TRBJ2-3; D ambiguous. V was shortened by 5 bases and J by 10 bases, with 13 bases between the two germline ends. The germline CDR1 and CDR2 sequences are MNHNY and SVGAGI (reference sequence). This CDR3 has 12 residues.

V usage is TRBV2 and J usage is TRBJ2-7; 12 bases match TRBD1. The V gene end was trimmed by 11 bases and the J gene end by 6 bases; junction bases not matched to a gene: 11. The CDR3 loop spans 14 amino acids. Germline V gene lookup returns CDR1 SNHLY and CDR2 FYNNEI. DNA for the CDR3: TGTGCCGGCTGTCTCGGGACAGGGGGCGGCGAGCAGTACTTC. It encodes CAGCLGTGGGEQYF.

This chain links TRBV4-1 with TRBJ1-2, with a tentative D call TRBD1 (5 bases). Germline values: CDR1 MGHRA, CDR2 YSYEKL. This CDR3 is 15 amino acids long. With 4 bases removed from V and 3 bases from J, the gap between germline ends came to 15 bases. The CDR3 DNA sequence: TGCGCCAGCAGCCTTGGGGGGGAGGGGTACTATGGCTACACCTTC. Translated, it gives CASSLGGEGYYGYTF.

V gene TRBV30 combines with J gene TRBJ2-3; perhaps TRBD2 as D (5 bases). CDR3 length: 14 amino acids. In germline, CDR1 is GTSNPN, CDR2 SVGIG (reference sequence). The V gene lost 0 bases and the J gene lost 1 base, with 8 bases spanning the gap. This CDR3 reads CAWSVLGGTDTQYF. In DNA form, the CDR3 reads TGTGCCTGGAGTGTACTGGGAGGCACAGATACGCAGTATTTT. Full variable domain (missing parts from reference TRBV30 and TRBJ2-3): SQTIHQWPATLVQPVGSPLSLECTVEGTSNPNLYWYRQAAGRGLQLLFYSVGIGQISSEVPQNLSASRPQDRQFILSSKKLLLSDSGFYLCAWSVLGGTDTQYFGPGTRLTVL.

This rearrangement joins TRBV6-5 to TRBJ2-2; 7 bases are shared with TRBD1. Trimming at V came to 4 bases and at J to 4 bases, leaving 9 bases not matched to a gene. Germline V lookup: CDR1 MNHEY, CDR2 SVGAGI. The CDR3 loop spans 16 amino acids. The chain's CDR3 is CASSSWTGAGTGELFF. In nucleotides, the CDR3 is TGTGCCAGCAGTTCCTGGACAGGCGCGGGCACCGGGGAGCTGTTTTTT.

CDR3 bases: TGTGCCAGCAGCTTAATAGCGGGGAACTACAATGAGCAGTTCTTC. Its translation is CASSLIAGNYNEQFF. This sequence joins TRBV5-5 and TRBJ2-1; 8 nucleotides align to TRBD2. The J segment lost 3 bases and the V segment lost 2 bases, leaving 4 bases of the junction unmatched. The CDR3 has 15 residues. From germline, CDR1 is SGHKS and CDR2 YYEKEE (reference sequence).

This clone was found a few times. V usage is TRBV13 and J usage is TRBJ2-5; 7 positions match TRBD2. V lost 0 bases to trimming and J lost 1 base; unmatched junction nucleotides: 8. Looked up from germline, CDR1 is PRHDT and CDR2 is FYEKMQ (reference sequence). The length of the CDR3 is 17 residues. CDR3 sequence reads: CASSLGDSGYLQETQYF. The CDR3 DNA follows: TGTGCCAGCAGCTTAGGGGATAGCGGGTACCTCCAAGAGACCCAGTACTTC. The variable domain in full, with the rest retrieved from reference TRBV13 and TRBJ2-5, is AAGVIQSPRHLIKEKRETATLKCYPIPRHDTVYWYQQGPGQDPQFLISFYEKMQSDKGSIPDRFSAQQFSDYHSELNMSSLELGDSALYFCASSLGDSGYLQETQYFGPGTRLLVL.

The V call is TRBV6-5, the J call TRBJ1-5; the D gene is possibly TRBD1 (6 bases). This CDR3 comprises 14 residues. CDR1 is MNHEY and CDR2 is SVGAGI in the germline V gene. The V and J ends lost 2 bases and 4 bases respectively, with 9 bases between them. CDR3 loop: CASSYLGANQPQHF. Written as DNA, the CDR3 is TGTGCCAGCAGTTACCTGGGGGCTAATCAGCCCCAGCATTTT.

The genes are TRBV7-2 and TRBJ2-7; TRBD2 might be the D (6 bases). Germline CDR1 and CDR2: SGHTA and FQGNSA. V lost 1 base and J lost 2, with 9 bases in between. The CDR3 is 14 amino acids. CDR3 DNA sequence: TGTGCCAGCAGCTTAGAGGACTACGCCTACGAGCAGTACTTC. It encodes CASSLEDYAYEQYF.

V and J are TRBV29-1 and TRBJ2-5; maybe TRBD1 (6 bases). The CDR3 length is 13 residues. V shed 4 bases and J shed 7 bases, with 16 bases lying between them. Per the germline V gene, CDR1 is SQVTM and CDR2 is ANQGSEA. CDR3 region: CSVGLQGPGTQYF. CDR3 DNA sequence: TGCAGCGTTGGATTACAGGGTCCGGGGACCCAGTACTTC.

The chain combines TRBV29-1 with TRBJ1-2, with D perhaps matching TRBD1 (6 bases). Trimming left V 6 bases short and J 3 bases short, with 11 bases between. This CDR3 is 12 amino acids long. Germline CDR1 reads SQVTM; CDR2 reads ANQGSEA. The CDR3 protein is CSVVQGDYGYTF. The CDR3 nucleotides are TGCAGCGTGGTACAGGGAGACTATGGCTACACCTTC.

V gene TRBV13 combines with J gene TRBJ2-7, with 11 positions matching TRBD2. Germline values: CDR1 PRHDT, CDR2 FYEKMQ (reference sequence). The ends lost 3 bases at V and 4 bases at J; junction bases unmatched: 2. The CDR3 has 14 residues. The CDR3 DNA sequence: TGTGCCAGCAGCTTTGGGACTAGCGGTTACGAGCAGTACTTC. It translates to CASSFGTSGYEQYF.

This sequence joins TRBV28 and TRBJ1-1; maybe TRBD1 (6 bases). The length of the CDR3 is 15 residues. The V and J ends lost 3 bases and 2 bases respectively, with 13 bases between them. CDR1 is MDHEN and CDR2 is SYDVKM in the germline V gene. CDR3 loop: CASSFGWTENTEAFF. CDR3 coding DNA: TGTGCCAGCAGTTTTGGATGGACAGAAAACACTGAAGCTTTCTTT.

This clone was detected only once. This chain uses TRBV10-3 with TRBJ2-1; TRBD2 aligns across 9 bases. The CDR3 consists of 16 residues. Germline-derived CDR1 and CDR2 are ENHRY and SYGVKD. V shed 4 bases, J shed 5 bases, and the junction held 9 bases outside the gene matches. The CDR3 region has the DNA TGTGCCATCAGTGGATTAGCGGGAGATACCCACAATGAGCAGTTCTTC. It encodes CAISGLAGDTHNEQFF.

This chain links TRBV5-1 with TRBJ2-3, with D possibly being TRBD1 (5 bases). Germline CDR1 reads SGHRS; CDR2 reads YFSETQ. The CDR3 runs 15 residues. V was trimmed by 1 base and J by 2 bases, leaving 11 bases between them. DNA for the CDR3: TGCGCCAGCAGCTTGTGGCAGGGTGACACAGATACGCAGTATTTT. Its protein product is CASSLWQGDTDTQYF.